Shown below are 19 T cell receptor beta chains from a single sample sequenced in a study of T-cell memory formation after mild COVID-19. MiXCR was run by TCRdb on the 5' RACE reads, yielding one entry per CDR3 protein. The sample lists 500,000 to 600,000 distinct CDR3 sequences; roughly 18% were seen once. Sequenced: PBMCs or a T cell subset sorted from them (not recorded which). These TCRs come from an adult woman who had mild COVID-19 (a few samples of this study predate the infection). Cell type and time point are not known.

The chain recombines TRBV12-3 or TRBV12-4 with TRBJ2-2, with TRBD1 matching 10 bases. V trimming: 7 bases; J trimming: 3 bases; junction bases outside the gene matches: 8. This CDR3 region has 16 residues. CDR3 sequence: CASNKPGQGHTGELFF. As DNA, the CDR3 is TGTGCCAGCAACAAACCGGGACAGGGGCACACCGGGGAGCTGTTTTTT.

A single count supports this clonotype. The rearrangement links TRBV12-3 or TRBV12-4 to TRBJ2-5; 10 nucleotides agree with TRBD1. Trimming cost V 9 bases and J 6 bases; bases outside gene matches: 10. This CDR3 is built from 14 residues. The CDR3 bases are TGTGCCAGTCGAGGACAGGGGGTACTTCAGACCCAGTACTTC. Protein: CASRGQGVLQTQYF.

This clonotype was seen many times. The chain combines TRBV25-1 with TRBJ2-7; unclear D gene. Germline CDR1 and CDR2: MGHDK and SYGVNS. The CDR3 loop spans 12 amino acids. Trimming took off 6 bases at V and 0 bases at J, with 6 bases between the two ends. The CDR3 coding sequence is TGTGCCAGCAGCGGAGACTCCTACGAGCAGTACTTC. This encodes CASSGDSYEQYF.

CDR3 DNA: TGTGCCAGCAGTTACTGGGGTTCGGCCTCCTACGAGCAGTACTTC. This translates into CASSYWGSASYEQYF. This sequence joins TRBV6-5 and TRBJ2-7, with unresolved D. Per the germline V gene, CDR1 is MNHEY and CDR2 is SVGAGI. Trimming cost V 1 base and J 0 bases, with 10 bases left between them. The CDR3 has 15 amino acids.

This clonotype occurred many times. This chain uses TRBV9 with TRBJ2-1; TRBD2 aligns across 11 bases. In germline, CDR1 is SGDLS, CDR2 YYNGEE. With 3 bases clipped from V and 3 bases from J, the junction kept 5 bases outside the gene matches. This CDR3 is built from 16 residues. CDR3 bases: TGTGCCAGCAGCGGAGGCACTAGCGGGGGCTACAATGAGCAGTTCTTC. Protein sequence: CASSGGTSGGYNEQFF.

This clonotype has a handful of counts. V and J are TRBV4-3 and TRBJ2-2; 7 nucleotides line up with TRBD2. V was clipped by 4 bases and J by 3 bases; unmatched bases: 11. Germline-derived CDR1 and CDR2 are LGHNA and YSLEER. There are 17 residues in the CDR3. The DNA for the CDR3 is TGCGCCAGCAGCCCCAGTATGGGCGGGAGACACACCGGGGAGCTGTTTTTT. Encoded protein: CASSPSMGGRHTGELFF.

The CDR3 nucleotides are TGTGCCAGCAGTTTCGCGGGGAATGAGCAGTTCTTC. Amino acids: CASSFAGNEQFF. The J gene is TRBJ2-1, the V gene TRBV12-3 or TRBV12-4, with a possible D match to TRBD2 (6 bases). V lost 3 bases and J lost 7, with 7 bases in between. This CDR3 comprises 12 residues.

This clonotype was observed a few times. V and J are TRBV3-1 and TRBJ1-5; weak D call: TRBD1 (5 bases). The CDR3 has 13 residues. Trimming left V 5 bases short and J 5 bases short, with 10 bases between. Germline V lookup: CDR1 LGHDT, CDR2 YNNKEL (reference sequence). The CDR3 DNA reads TGTGCCAGCAGCTGGGACCCAGATCAGCCCCAGCATTTT. This encodes CASSWDPDQPQHF.

The chain links TRBV2 to TRBJ1-2; the D is unclear. Trimming left V 0 bases short and J 5 bases short, with 7 bases between. Germline V gene sequence: CDR1 SNHLY, CDR2 FYNNEI. This CDR3 spans 13 amino acids. CDR3 in amino acids: CASSEAGLYGYTF. The CDR3 DNA sequence: TGTGCCAGCAGTGAAGCGGGTCTATATGGCTACACCTTC.

Here the CDR3 reads CASSDSSGRADTQYF. The DNA for the CDR3 is TGTGCCAGCAGTGACTCAAGCGGGAGAGCAGATACGCAGTATTTT. The chain has TRBV6-4 and TRBJ2-3; 8 bases are shared with TRBD2. J gave up 4 bases and V 0 bases, and 3 bases lay outside the gene matches. The germline CDR1 and CDR2 sequences are MRHNA and SNTAGT. The CDR3 spans 15 residues.

The chain links TRBV10-3 to TRBJ2-7, with a weak D call TRBD1 (6 bases). CDR1 is ENHRY, CDR2 SYGVKD, per germline. Trimming removed 0 bases at V and 0 bases at J, with 12 bases between. The CDR3 has 16 residues. CDR3 amino acids: CAISESGQGSSYEQYF. The CDR3 DNA is TGTGCCATCAGTGAGTCTGGGCAGGGGAGCTCCTACGAGCAGTACTTC.

This chain links TRBV24-1 with TRBJ2-3; 11 nucleotides line up with TRBD1. V lost 1 base, J lost 6 bases, and 11 bases stayed unmatched. CDR1 and CDR2 (germline): KGHDR, SFDVKD. The CDR3 length is 18 residues. The CDR3 protein is CATSDFVLGTGGTDTQYF. The DNA for the CDR3 is TGTGCCACCAGTGATTTCGTACTCGGGACAGGGGGGACCGATACGCAGTATTTT.

The table lists this clonotype with a few counts. The chain has TRBV4-1 and TRBJ1-5, with 8 nucleotides matching TRBD1. V lost 6 bases, J lost 2 bases, and 6 bases stayed unmatched. Germline V gene sequence: CDR1 MGHRA, CDR2 YSYEKL. The CDR3 totals 15 residues. In nucleotides, the CDR3 is TGCGCCAGCAGATTAACGGGACAGGGCAATCAGCCCCAGCATTTT. Amino acids: CASRLTGQGNQPQHF.

In its sample, this clonotype was seen many times. The chain joins TRBV5-1 to TRBJ2-7; TRBD1 might be the D (7 bases). Trimming left V 4 bases short and J 3 bases short, with 17 bases between. The CDR3 has 15 amino acids. The germline CDR1 and CDR2 sequences are SGHRS and YFSETQ. As DNA, the CDR3 is TGCGCCAGCAGCGGAGGGACAGATGCCATCTACGAGCAGTACTTC. Protein product: CASSGGTDAIYEQYF.

This clonotype came up a few times. The chain employs TRBV4-1 and TRBJ1-2; tentatively, D is TRBD1 (5 bases). Between the trimmed V and J ends, which lost 1 base and 5 bases, there was a span of 11 bases. CDR1 and CDR2 from the germline V gene are MGHRA and YSYEKL. CDR3 length equals 14 residues. The CDR3 here is CASSQGAGWYGYTF. CDR3 nucleotide sequence: TGCGCCAGCAGCCAAGGGGCAGGGTGGTATGGCTACACCTTC.

This clonotype was found many times. This chain connects TRBV7-9 to TRBJ2-7; weak D call: TRBD2 (6 bases). The CDR3 is 15 residues long. Germline assignment: CDR1 SEHNR and CDR2 FQNEAQ (reference sequence). V gave up 1 base and J gave up 0 bases, with 10 bases separating them. DNA of the CDR3: TGTGCCAGCAGCTTAGGCTACGGGAGCTCCTACGAGCAGTACTTC. Its translation is CASSLGYGSSYEQYF.

The CDR3 coding sequence is TGTGCCAGCAGCGTAGGACAGGGCTTAGGATACGAGCAGTACTTC. This translates into CASSVGQGLGYEQYF. The V and J genes are TRBV9 and TRBJ2-7, with TRBD1 matching 7 bases. Germline V gives CDR1 SGDLS, CDR2 YYNGEE. J was trimmed by 4 bases and V by 0 bases; bases with no gene match: 7. The CDR3 loop spans 15 amino acids.

The chain employs TRBV29-1 and TRBJ1-4, with a tentative D call TRBD1 (6 bases). Trimming cost V 4 bases and J 7 bases, with 10 bases left between them. The germline V gene has CDR1 SQVTM and CDR2 ANQGSEA. This CDR3 is 12 amino acids long. CDR3 DNA sequence: TGCAGCGTTGGCTGGGGGCGTGAAAAACTGTTTTTT. This encodes CSVGWGREKLFF.

This chain joins TRBV3-1 and TRBJ2-7, with D hard to call. The ends were cut back, 0 bases at V and 8 bases at J, with 8 bases in the middle. The CDR3 has 12 residues. Germline-derived CDR1 and CDR2 are LGHDT and YNNKEL (reference sequence). The CDR3, as DNA: TGTGCCAGCAGCCAAGACGGGCCCAAGCAGTACTTC. Residues: CASSQDGPKQYF.